This T cell receptor delta chain was obtained from a study of γδ T cells in repeated Plasmodium falciparum infection. Study context: Donors were malaria-exposed Malian children or age- and gender-matched Australian children. Over about 600 days, donors received four mosquito-bite P. falciparum NF54 infections.

The germline V gene encodes CDR1 GEAIGNYY and CDR2 EKD. V shed 7 bases and J 2 bases; nucleotides not matched to a gene: 18. The length of the CDR3 is 18 residues. At least ten counts were recorded for this clone. Its target is not known. This probably arose from a read error, given a far larger clone one base away. The same CDR3 can be traced to other DNA sequences in this sample. Study results and caveats: Malian children's Vdelta2-negative repertoires appeared more expanded and less diverse than Australians'.

Each sorted gammadelta sample had TRG and TRD chains sequenced. TCRdb re-identified clones in the multiplex PCR reads via CATT. The sample shows tens of thousands of delta-chain clones, roughly 0.9% of them seen only once. Vgamma9/Vdelta2+ and Vdelta2-negative gammadelta T cells were flow-sorted from PBMC for bulk sequencing. The receptor was isolated from a pool of human donors (malaria-infected and uninfected, not separated). Sample: gamma-delta T cells from blood. The chain has TRDV2 and TRDJ1; TRDD3 aligns across 10 bases. CDR3: CACDPVLGDPGRTDKLIF. CDR3 DNA sequence: TGTGCCTGCGACCCCGTACTGGGGGATCCGGGGAGAACCGATAAACTCATCTTT.